The clone carrying this TCR beta chain was counted a single time. Its antigen is unknown. The sample comes from a study of cytomegalovirus exposure and HLA in healthy donors. Some clones are missing from TCRdb's copy, which holds only in-frame ones; the method was immunoSEQ multiplex PCR. This table holds 150,000 to 200,000 clones, roughly 83% found once. General study results and limits: A few of the chains that were CMV-associated were confirmed in vitro to be specific for CMV antigens.

The CDR3 covers 14 residues. Germline V lookup: CDR1 SNHLY, CDR2 FYNNEI. V shed 4 bases and J shed 1 base, with 10 bases lying between them. Material: PBMCs. The TCR comes from a woman in her late teens or twenties in good health and CMV-seronegative. The chain recombines TRBV2 with TRBJ1-1; no clear D gene. The CDR3 loop is CASSVRERNTEAFF. CDR3 coding DNA: TGTGCCAGCAGTGTTAGAGAAAGGAACACTGAAGCTTTCTTT.